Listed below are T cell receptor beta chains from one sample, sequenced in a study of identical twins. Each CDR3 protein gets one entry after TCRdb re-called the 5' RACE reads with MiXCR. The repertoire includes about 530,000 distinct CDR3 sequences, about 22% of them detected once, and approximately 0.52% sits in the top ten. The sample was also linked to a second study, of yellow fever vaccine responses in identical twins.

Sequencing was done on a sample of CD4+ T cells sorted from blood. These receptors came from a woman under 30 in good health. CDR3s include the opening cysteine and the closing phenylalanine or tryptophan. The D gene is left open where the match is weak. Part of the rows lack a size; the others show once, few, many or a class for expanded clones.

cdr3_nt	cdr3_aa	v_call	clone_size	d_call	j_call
TGTGCCAGCAGTTCCGACAGGGGGGGTAGCAGCCCCTACGAGCAGTACTTC	CASSSDRGGSSPYEQYF	TRBV12-3/TRBV12-4	few	TRBD1	TRBJ2-7
TGCAGTGCTAGAGATTCTGGGACAGGGGCCCCCGGCATTCAGTACTTC	CSARDSGTGAPGIQYF	TRBV20-1	.	TRBD1	TRBJ2-4
TGTGCCAGCAGTGCTCTAGCGGGAGGGCCGAGGGAGCAGTACTTC	CASSALAGGPREQYF	TRBV6-1	.	TRBD2	TRBJ2-7
TGTGCCAGCAGTCGACAGACAGATAATTCACCCCTCCACTTT	CASSRQTDNSPLHF	TRBV6-1	few	.	TRBJ1-6
TGTGCCATACAAGATCCGAGCTCCTACAATGAGCAGTTCTTC	CAIQDPSSYNEQFF	TRBV10-3	.	.	TRBJ2-1
TGTGCCAGCAGCTTAAAACTAGCGGGATCCTCTGGGGCCAACGTCCTGACTTTC	CASSLKLAGSSGANVLTF	TRBV11-2	.	TRBD2	TRBJ2-6
TGCAGTGCTAGAGAGGCAAGCGGGGTCCCTTACAATGAGCAGTTCTTC	CSAREASGVPYNEQFF	TRBV20-1	.	TRBD2	TRBJ2-1
TGTGCCAGCAGTTTTTTGGCTAATGAAAAACTGTTTTTT	CASSFLANEKLFF	TRBV27	.	.	TRBJ1-4
TGTGCCAGCAGCCCGGAGGGGGTCAACAATGAGCAGTTCTTC	CASSPEGVNNEQFF	TRBV11-3	.	.	TRBJ2-1
TGTGCCAGCAGCTTAGATTTCAACTACGAGCAGTACTTC	CASSLDFNYEQYF	TRBV7-8	.	.	TRBJ2-7
TGCGCCAGCAGCTTGGTTGGGGCGGGTTCTACCCGCACAGATACGCAGTATTTT	CASSLVGAGSTRTDTQYF	TRBV5-1	few	.	TRBJ2-3
TGTGCCAGCAGCCTCATTAGCGGGAGCTACGAGCAGTACTTC	CASSLISGSYEQYF	TRBV7-9	.	TRBD2	TRBJ2-7
TGTGCCAGCACCTCTTGGGCTAGCGGGGGCAATGAGCAGTTCTTC	CASTSWASGGNEQFF	TRBV12-3/TRBV12-4	many	TRBD2	TRBJ2-1
TGCGCCAGCAGCTTTAATCCAGCCCCCGCCGGAGATACGCAGTATTTT	CASSFNPAPAGDTQYF	TRBV5-1	few	.	TRBJ2-3
TGCGCCAGCAGCCAAGAGCGCACAGACATCTATGGCTACACCTTC	CASSQERTDIYGYTF	TRBV4-1	.	.	TRBJ1-2
TGTGCCACCAGCGTCGGGACAGTCAATCAGCCCCAGCATTTT	CATSVGTVNQPQHF	TRBV15	.	TRBD1	TRBJ1-5
TGCAGTGCTAGAGATCCCCTCGGACTAGCGGGGGAGGGAGATACGCAGTATTTT	CSARDPLGLAGEGDTQYF	TRBV20-1	.	TRBD2	TRBJ2-3
TGCGCCAGCAGCCCGCGGACACCGTTGGGTGGCTACACCTTC	CASSPRTPLGGYTF	TRBV5-1	.	.	TRBJ1-2
TGTGCCAGCAGGCCTCGACAGGAGGATGGCTACACCTTC	CASRPRQEDGYTF	TRBV28	.	.	TRBJ1-2
TGTGCCAGCAGCTTAGGGGACAGGGGGGCGAGTGAAGCTTTCTTT	CASSLGDRGASEAFF	TRBV7-2	.	TRBD1	TRBJ1-1
TGCGCCAGCAGAGTTGAGGGACGCTTTCAAGAGACCCAGTACTTC	CASRVEGRFQETQYF	TRBV10-2	.	.	TRBJ2-5
TGCGCCAGCAGAGAGCGGGAGTATTACGAGCAGTACTTC	CASREREYYEQYF	TRBV5-1	.	TRBD2	TRBJ2-7
TGTGCCAGCAGTACCGGGACAGGGAGCTCCTACGAGCAGTACTTC	CASSTGTGSSYEQYF	TRBV6-4	few	TRBD1	TRBJ2-7
TGCGCCAGCGCCGACGGGCAGACCACACTGAACACCGGGGAGCTGTTTTTT	CASADGQTTLNTGELFF	TRBV5-1	.	.	TRBJ2-2
TGTGCCAGCAGCTTAGGTGCAGGGGGCAGGAGAGGCACAGATACGCAGTATTTT	CASSLGAGGRRGTDTQYF	TRBV11-1	.	TRBD1	TRBJ2-3
TGTGCCAGCAGTTTTTGGCAGGAGCCGAACACTGAAGCTTTCTTT	CASSFWQEPNTEAFF	TRBV12-3/TRBV12-4	few	.	TRBJ1-1
TGTGCCAGCAGCTTGGCGGGGATGGCGGACACTGAAGCTTTCTTT	CASSLAGMADTEAFF	TRBV5-5	few	.	TRBJ1-1
TGCGCCAGCAGCTTGCAGGGACGCATAGCCAAAAACATTCAGTACTTC	CASSLQGRIAKNIQYF	TRBV5-1	.	.	TRBJ2-4
TGTGCCAGCAGTTTGGCCCTTTCAGCGGCCTACAATGAGCAGTTCTTC	CASSLALSAAYNEQFF	TRBV12-3/TRBV12-4	few	.	TRBJ2-1
TGCAGTGCTAGTCGGTCTAGCGGGGGGCCTTCAGGGAATGAGCAGTTCTTC	CSASRSSGGPSGNEQFF	TRBV20-1	.	TRBD2	TRBJ2-1
TGTGCCAGCAGTCCCCGGGCCGGGGGACAAGAGACCCAGTACTTC	CASSPRAGGQETQYF	TRBV27	.	.	TRBJ2-5
TGTGCCAGCAGTTTCTTTCCAGGGATATCAGATACGCAGTATTTT	CASSFFPGISDTQYF	TRBV12-3/TRBV12-4	few	.	TRBJ2-3
TGTGCCAGCAGTTGGACTGGTAATCCGGGCGAGCAGTACTTC	CASSWTGNPGEQYF	TRBV12-3/TRBV12-4	.	.	TRBJ2-7
TGTGCCAGCAAGAAAAGGAGTGATAGCAATCAGCCCCAGCATTTT	CASKKRSDSNQPQHF	TRBV12-3/TRBV12-4	many	.	TRBJ1-5
TGTGCCAGCAGTCCTGACAGGACCTTAACTAACTATGGCTACACCTTC	CASSPDRTLTNYGYTF	TRBV12-3/TRBV12-4	few	.	TRBJ1-2
TGTGCCAGCTCTGGGCGCGGACTAGCGGGAATAAGAGAGCAGTTCTTC	CASSGRGLAGIREQFF	TRBV5-8	.	TRBD2	TRBJ2-1
TGTGCCAGCAGTGAACAGCCAGGGCTCTATGGCTACACCTTC	CASSEQPGLYGYTF	TRBV2	.	.	TRBJ1-2
TGCAGCGTTGAAGAAACGGGCAGAATGAACACTGAAGCTTTCTTT	CSVEETGRMNTEAFF	TRBV29-1	.	.	TRBJ1-1
TGCAGTGCTAGGGAAAATTGGGTGACCCAGTACTTC	CSARENWVTQYF	TRBV20-1	few	.	TRBJ2-5
TGCGCCAGCAGGGACAGTAACTATGGCTACACCTTC	CASRDSNYGYTF	TRBV5-1	many	.	TRBJ1-2
TGTGCCACCAGCAGAGGGGGGGGGATCAATCAGCCCCAGCATTTT	CATSRGGGINQPQHF	TRBV15	few	.	TRBJ1-5
TGTGCCACCAGTGATGGTCGACAGTTAAACACTGAAGCTTTCTTT	CATSDGRQLNTEAFF	TRBV24-1	few	.	TRBJ1-1
TGTGCCAGCAGCTACAACTATGGCTACACCTTC	CASSYNYGYTF	TRBV5-4	.	.	TRBJ1-2
TGTGCCAGCAGCTTAACGGGGGGTACCATCACAGATACGCAGTATTTT	CASSLTGGTITDTQYF	TRBV7-6	.	TRBD2	TRBJ2-3
TGTGCCAGCAGCTTGATAGGGATGAACACTGAAGCTTTCTTT	CASSLIGMNTEAFF	TRBV5-6	many	.	TRBJ1-1
TGTGCCAGCAGAAGTGAACTTAGCAATTCACCCCTCCACTTT	CASRSELSNSPLHF	TRBV7-2	few	.	TRBJ1-6
TGCAGTGCTCGTACCGTGAACACCGGGGAGCTGTTTTTT	CSARTVNTGELFF	TRBV20-1	few	.	TRBJ2-2
TGCGCCAGCAGCTTGGGCGTTAACCAGGGAGACTACGTCTACACCTTC	CASSLGVNQGDYVYTF	TRBV5-1	.	.	TRBJ1-2
TGTGCCAGCAGTCAGAACAGGGACGGCTACACCTTC	CASSQNRDGYTF	TRBV3-1	.	.	TRBJ1-2
TGCAGTGAAGGCAGGGGCCAAGAGACCCAGTACTTC	CSEGRGQETQYF	TRBV20-1	.	.	TRBJ2-5
TGCAGTGCTAGAGATTATAGGGGGCCGGAGAACACTGAAGCTTTCTTT	CSARDYRGPENTEAFF	TRBV20-1	few	TRBD1	TRBJ1-1